The T cell receptor beta chain described here comes from a study of shared clonotypes between healthy human individuals. Study in general: Aged between 18 and 49, the donors were a couple of women and a few men. Study-wide results and limits: Clonotype sharing across four donors was observed for 4.5% to 6.5% of naive CD4 clonotypes. Sampling covered nothing but blood. Tissue TCR repertoires likely differ from those found in blood.

Measured with immunoSEQ multiplex PCR; TCRdb has only the in-frame clones, and not every one. This table has some 2.1 million clones, 90% to 95% appearing once. Naive CD8 populations comprised CD45RO-negative cells positively selected for CCR7, excluding terminally differentiated effector memory CD45RA+ cells. In the case of this clone: The antigen is undetermined.

CDR1 is ENHRY and CDR2 is SYGVKD in the germline V gene. J gave up 2 bases and V 3 bases, and 4 bases lay outside the gene matches. The CDR3 length is 15 residues. V usage is TRBV10-3 and J usage is TRBJ2-1; 7 bases map to TRBD2. The sequence was obtained from a man between 18 and 35 years old in good health. Some clones in this sample may be carry-over from other donors' samples. Sequencing input: naive CD8+ T cells from PBMCs. CDR3 coding DNA: TGTGCCATCAGTGATTGGGAGGGGCCCTACAATGAGCAGTTCTTC. It specifies CAISDWEGPYNEQFF.